Each of the 10 T cell receptor beta chains below was sequenced from the same sample in a study of CD8 T cells in ankylosing spondylitis. Points from the study as a whole: Seemingly characteristic of ankylosing spondylitis blood was a TCR beta motif consisting of about 8 highly homologous variants.

TCRdb used MiXCR to reprocess the 5' RACE reads, holding one entry per CDR3 protein. This sample has 130,000 or so distinct CDR3 sequences, with under 20% found just once. No antigen has been assigned to these receptors. The sequenced material came from blood, either unsorted or a sorted T cell fraction (not recorded which). These receptors originate from a male donor with ankylosing spondylitis.

This chain uses TRBV7-9 with TRBJ2-3, with 8 bases aligning to TRBD1. After removal of 5 bases from V and 3 bases from J, the junction contained 7 bases not matched to a gene. CDR1 is SEHNR and CDR2 is FQNEAQ in the germline V gene (reference sequence). The CDR3 totals 15 residues. CDR3 sequence reads: CASSPRTGGTDTQYF. The CDR3 nucleotides read TGTGCCAGCAGCCCTAGAACAGGGGGGACAGATACGCAGTATTTT.

This clonotype turned up a few times. V gene TRBV4-3 combines with J gene TRBJ2-2; the match to TRBD2 covers 8 bases. J was trimmed by 5 bases and V by 2 bases; bases with no gene match: 4. Germline CDR1 is LGHNA and CDR2 is YSLEER. This CDR3 is built from 15 residues. CDR3 sequence (DNA): TGCGCCAGCAGCCAAAGCGGGAGAGGAACCGGGGAGCTGTTTTTT. Amino acids: CASSQSGRGTGELFF.

This clonotype turned up a few times. This chain joins TRBV28 and TRBJ2-7, with D perhaps matching TRBD1 (6 bases). There are 13 residues in the CDR3. The V gene's germline CDR1 is MDHEN and CDR2 SYDVKM. V was pared by 7 bases and J by 3 bases, with 13 bases between. The CDR3 region is CASTGDNGYEQYF. CDR3 sequence (DNA): TGTGCCAGCACAGGGGACAACGGCTACGAGCAGTACTTC.

This sequence joins TRBV15 and TRBJ2-2, with D possibly matching TRBD2 (5 bases). Germline V gene lookup returns CDR1 LNHNV and CDR2 YYDKDF (reference sequence). V was cut by 1 base and J by 7 bases, with 10 bases left in between. This CDR3 contains 14 residues. The CDR3 nucleotides are TGTGCCACCAGCAGAGGTGGGAGTGGCGGGGAGCTGTTTTTT. It specifies CATSRGGSGGELFF.

V and J are TRBV7-2 and TRBJ2-5; D remains ambiguous. Germline CDR1 and CDR2: SGHTA and FQGNSA. Trimming pared 3 bases from V and 3 bases from J, leaving 5 bases between. The length of the CDR3 is 12 residues. The CDR3 nucleotides are TGTGCCAGCAGCTTTTGGGAAGAGACCCAGTACTTC. The encoded protein is CASSFWEETQYF.

The genes are TRBV2 and TRBJ2-1, with 9 nucleotides matching TRBD1. J gave up 10 bases and V 8 bases, and 6 bases lay outside the gene matches. The CDR3 sequence is 12 residues long. Germline-derived CDR1 and CDR2 are SNHLY and FYNNEI. The CDR3 region is CASRWGTGEQFF. The CDR3 DNA reads as TGTGCCAGCCGCTGGGGGACAGGGGAGCAGTTCTTC.

This clonotype occurred a few times. The rearrangement links TRBV29-1 to TRBJ1-1; 8 positions match TRBD1. CDR1 is SQVTM, CDR2 ANQGSEA, per germline. J was trimmed by 0 bases and V by 0 bases; bases with no gene match: 6. This CDR3 contains 16 residues. Written as DNA, the CDR3 is TGCAGCGTTGAAGATCTTGGACAGGGTATGAACACTGAAGCTTTCTTT. Residues: CSVEDLGQGMNTEAFF.

This clonotype was counted a few times. This CDR3 is CASSQTAGLAGGPDTQYF. The CDR3 DNA reads TGTGCCAGCAGCCAAACGGCGGGACTAGCGGGAGGGCCAGATACGCAGTATTTT. V usage is TRBV4-2 and J usage is TRBJ2-3; 16 bases agree with TRBD2. The CDR3 has 18 residues. The V gene end was trimmed by 2 bases and the J gene end by 4 bases; junction bases not matched to a gene: 6. Germline values: CDR1 LGHNA, CDR2 YNFKEQ.

The V gene is TRBV27, the J gene TRBJ1-2, with D possibly being TRBD1 (5 bases). CDR3 length: 12 residues. Trimming cost V 3 bases and J 7 bases, with 9 bases left between them. The V gene's germline CDR1 is MNHEY and CDR2 SMNVEV (reference sequence). The CDR3 here is CASSFPGAGYTF. DNA of the CDR3: TGTGCCAGCAGTTTCCCCGGGGCTGGCTACACCTTC.

The genes are TRBV27 and TRBJ2-5, with no clear D. V gave up 6 bases and J gave up 2 bases, with 13 bases separating them. The CDR3 is made up of 14 amino acids. CDR1 is MNHEY, CDR2 SMNVEV, per germline (reference sequence). CDR3: CASSPLLKQETQYF. Here the CDR3 DNA reads TGTGCCAGCAGCCCACTACTGAAACAAGAGACCCAGTACTTC.